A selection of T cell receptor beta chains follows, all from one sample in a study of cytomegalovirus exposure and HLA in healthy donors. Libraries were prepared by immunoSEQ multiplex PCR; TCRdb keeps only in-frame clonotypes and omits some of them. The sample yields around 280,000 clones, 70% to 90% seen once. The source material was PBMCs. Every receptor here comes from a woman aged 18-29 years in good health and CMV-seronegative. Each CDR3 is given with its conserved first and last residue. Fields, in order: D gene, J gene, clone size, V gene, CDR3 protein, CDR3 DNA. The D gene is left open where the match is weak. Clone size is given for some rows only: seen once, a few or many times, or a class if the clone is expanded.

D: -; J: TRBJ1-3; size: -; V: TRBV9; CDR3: CASSVARGSGNTIYF; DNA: TGTGCCAGCAGCGTAGCTAGGGGCTCTGGAAACACCATATATTTT
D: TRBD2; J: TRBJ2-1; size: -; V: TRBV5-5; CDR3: CASSPAASGGLQYNEQFF; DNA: TGTGCCAGCAGCCCCGCGGCTAGCGGGGGGCTTCAATACAATGAGCAGTTCTTC
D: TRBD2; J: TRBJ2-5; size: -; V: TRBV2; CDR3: CASSEYPLSVTSGVAQYF; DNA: TGTGCCAGCAGTGAATATCCACTCTCAGTAACTAGCGGGGTAGCCCAGTACTTC
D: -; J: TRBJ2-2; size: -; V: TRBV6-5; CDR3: CASSPSGDTGELFF; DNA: TGTGCCAGCAGTCCCTCGGGGGATACCGGGGAGCTGTTTTTT
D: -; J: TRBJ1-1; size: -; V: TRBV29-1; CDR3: CSVRKQWNTEAFF; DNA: TGCAGCGTACGCAAACAGTGGAACACTGAAGCTTTCTTT
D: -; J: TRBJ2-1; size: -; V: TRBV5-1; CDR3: CASSSGYNEQFF; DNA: TGCGCCAGCAGCTCGGGTTACAATGAGCAGTTCTTC
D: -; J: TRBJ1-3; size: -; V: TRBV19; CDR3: CASSSLAGSGNTIYF; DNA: TGTGCCAGTAGTTCCCTCGCAGGGTCTGGAAACACCATATATTTT
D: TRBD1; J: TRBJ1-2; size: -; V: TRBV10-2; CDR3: CASRTGTGGDYGYTF; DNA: TGCGCCAGCAGAACCGGGACAGGGGGCGACTATGGCTACACCTTC
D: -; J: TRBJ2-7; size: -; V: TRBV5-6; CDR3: CASSTGTSYEQYF; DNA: TGTGCCAGCAGTACCGGGACATCTTACGAGCAGTACTTC
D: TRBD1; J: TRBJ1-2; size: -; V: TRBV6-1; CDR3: CASSETGGDPYGYTF; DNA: TGTGCCAGCAGTGAGACAGGGGGCGATCCCTATGGCTACACCTTC
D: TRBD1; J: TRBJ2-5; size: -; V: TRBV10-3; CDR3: CAISDWRQGDKETQYF; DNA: TGTGCCATCAGTGACTGGCGACAGGGGGATAAGGAGACCCAGTACTTC
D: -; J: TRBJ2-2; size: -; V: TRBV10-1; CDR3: CASSEPAGELFF; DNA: TGCGCCAGCAGTGAGCCGGCCGGGGAGCTGTTTTTT
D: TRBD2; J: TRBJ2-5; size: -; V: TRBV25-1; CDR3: CASSEAVVAGGQETQYF; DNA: TGTGCCAGCAGTGAAGCAGTGGTAGCGGGGGGACAAGAGACCCAGTACTTC
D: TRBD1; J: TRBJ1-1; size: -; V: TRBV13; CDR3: CASSHYPDRGFNTEAFF; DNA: TGTGCCAGCAGCCATTACCCGGACAGGGGATTTAACACTGAAGCTTTCTTT
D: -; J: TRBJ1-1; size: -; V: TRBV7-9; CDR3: CASSSQGMVGTEAFF; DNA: TGTGCCAGCAGCTCCCAGGGGATGGTCGGGACTGAAGCTTTCTTT
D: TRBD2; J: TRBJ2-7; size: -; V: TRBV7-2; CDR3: CAIDSGGVTYEQYF; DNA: TGTGCCATTGATAGCGGGGGCGTTACCTACGAGCAGTACTTC
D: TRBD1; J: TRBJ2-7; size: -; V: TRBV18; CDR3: CASSRVRDRPYEQYF; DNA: TGTGCCAGCTCACGAGTGAGGGACAGGCCCTACGAGCAGTACTTC
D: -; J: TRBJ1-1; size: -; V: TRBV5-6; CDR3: CASSLTIGTPGVEAFF; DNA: TGTGCCAGCAGCTTGACCATTGGGACACCCGGAGTAGAAGCTTTCTTT
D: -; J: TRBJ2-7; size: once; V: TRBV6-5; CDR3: CASTRVGTYEQYF; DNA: TGTGCCAGCACCAGGGTAGGGACCTACGAGCAGTACTTC
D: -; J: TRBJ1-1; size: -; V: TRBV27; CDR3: CASSLSPDRLTEAFF; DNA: TGTGCCAGCAGTTTATCCCCAGACAGACTCACTGAAGCTTTCTTT
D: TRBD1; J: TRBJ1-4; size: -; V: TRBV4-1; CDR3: CASTPTGTNEKLFF; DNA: TGCGCCAGCACCCCGACAGGGACTAATGAAAAACTGTTTTTT
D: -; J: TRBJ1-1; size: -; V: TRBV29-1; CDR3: CSVIGGGTEAFF; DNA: TGCAGCGTAATAGGCGGTGGGACTGAAGCTTTCTTT
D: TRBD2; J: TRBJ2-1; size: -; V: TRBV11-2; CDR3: CASSLIKRGEQFF; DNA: TGTGCCAGCAGCTTAATCAAGCGGGGAGAGCAGTTCTTC
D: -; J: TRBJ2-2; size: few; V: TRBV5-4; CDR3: CASSLLGVGTGELFF; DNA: TGTGCCAGCAGCTTGTTAGGGGTGGGCACCGGGGAGCTGTTTTTT
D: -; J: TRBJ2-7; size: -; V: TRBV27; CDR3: CASSLSGTTSYSYEQYF; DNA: TGTGCCAGCAGTTTATCTGGGACAACATCCTACTCCTACGAGCAGTACTTC
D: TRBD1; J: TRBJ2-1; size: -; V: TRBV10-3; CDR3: CAISETGANEQFF; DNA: TGTGCCATCAGTGAGACAGGGGCCAATGAGCAGTTCTTC
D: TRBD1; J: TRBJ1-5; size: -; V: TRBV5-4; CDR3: CASSFHRTKTGTDSNQPQHF; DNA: TGTGCCAGCAGCTTCCATCGTACTAAGACAGGGACGGATAGCAATCAGCCCCAGCATTTT
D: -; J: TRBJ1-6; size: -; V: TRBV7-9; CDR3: CASSLGGSPLHF; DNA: TGTGCCAGCAGCTTGGGAGGCTCACCCCTCCACTTT
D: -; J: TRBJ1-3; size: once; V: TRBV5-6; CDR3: CASSFPGGASGNTIYF; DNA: TGTGCCAGCAGCTTCCCCGGGGGGGCCTCTGGAAACACCATATATTTT
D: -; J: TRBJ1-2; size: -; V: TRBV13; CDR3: CASSLGGTYGYTF; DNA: TGTGCCAGCAGCTTGGGGGGAACCTATGGCTACACCTTC
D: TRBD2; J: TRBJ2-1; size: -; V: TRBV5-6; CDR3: CASSLARRGEQFF; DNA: TGTGCCAGCAGCTTGGCCCGGCGGGGGGAGCAGTTCTTC
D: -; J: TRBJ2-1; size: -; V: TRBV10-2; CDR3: CASSGLQDAGQNNEQFF; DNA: TGCGCCAGCAGTGGGCTTCAGGACGCGGGACAGAACAATGAGCAGTTCTTC
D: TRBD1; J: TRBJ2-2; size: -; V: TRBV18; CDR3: CASSRGTGELTGELFF; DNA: TGTGCCAGCTCACGCGGGACAGGGGAACTTACCGGGGAGCTGTTTTTT
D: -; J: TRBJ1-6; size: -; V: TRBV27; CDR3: CASSHLGGNSPLHF; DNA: TGTGCCAGCAGTCATCTGGGGGGTAATTCACCCCTCCACTTT
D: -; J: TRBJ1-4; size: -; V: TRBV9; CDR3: CASSTGPLEGTNEKLFF; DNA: TGTGCCAGCAGCACCGGCCCCCTAGAGGGAACTAATGAAAAACTGTTTTTT
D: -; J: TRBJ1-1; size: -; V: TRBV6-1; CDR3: CASSEVDLAAIF; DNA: TGTGCCAGCAGTGAAGTAGATTTAGCAGCGATCTTT
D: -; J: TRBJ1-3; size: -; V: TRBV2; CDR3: CASSDRAGNTIYF; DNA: TGTGCCAGCAGTGACAGGGCTGGAAACACCATATATTTT
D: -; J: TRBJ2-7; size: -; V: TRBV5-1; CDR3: CASSLGGRGTYEQYF; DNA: TGCGCCAGCAGCTTGGGGGGCAGGGGAACCTACGAGCAGTACTTC
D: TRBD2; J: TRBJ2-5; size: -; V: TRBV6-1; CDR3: CASSELAGGQETQYF; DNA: TGTGCCAGCAGTGAACTAGCGGGGGGGCAAGAGACCCAGTACTTC
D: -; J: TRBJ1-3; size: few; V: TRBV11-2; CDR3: CASSDNRNTIYF; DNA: TGTGCCAGCAGCGACAATAGAAACACCATATATTTT
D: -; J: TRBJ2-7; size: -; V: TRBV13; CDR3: CASSLVSEGDEQYF; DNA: TGTGCCAGCAGCTTAGTATCGGAAGGGGACGAGCAGTACTTC
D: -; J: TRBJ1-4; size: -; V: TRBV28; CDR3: CASSSRGDLNEKLFF; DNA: TGTGCCAGCAGTTCCAGGGGTGACTTAAATGAAAAACTGTTTTTT
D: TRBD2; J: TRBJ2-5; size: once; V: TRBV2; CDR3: CASVWGGVEETQYF; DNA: TGTGCCAGCGTATGGGGGGGGGTGGAAGAGACCCAGTACTTC
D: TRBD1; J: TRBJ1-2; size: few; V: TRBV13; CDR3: CASSRTGDYGYTF; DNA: TGTGCCAGCAGCCGAACAGGGGATTATGGCTACACCTTC
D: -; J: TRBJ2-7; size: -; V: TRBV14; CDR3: CASSPYTATYEQYF; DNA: TGTGCCAGCAGCCCGTACACAGCCACCTACGAGCAGTACTTC
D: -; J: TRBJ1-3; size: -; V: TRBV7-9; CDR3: CASSFYSSGNTIYF; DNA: TGTGCCAGCAGCTTTTACTCCTCTGGAAACACCATATATTTT
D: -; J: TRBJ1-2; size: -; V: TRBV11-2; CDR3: CASSPSPSGPTNYGYTF; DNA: TGTGCCAGCAGCCCATCGCCAAGCGGGCCCACTAACTATGGCTACACCTTC
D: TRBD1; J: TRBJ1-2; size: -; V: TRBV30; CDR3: CAWSARGSSDRRLSYTF; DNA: TGTGCCTGGAGTGCCCGCGGTTCGTCGGACAGGAGGCTTAGCTACACCTTC
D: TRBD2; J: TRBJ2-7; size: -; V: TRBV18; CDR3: CASSPFASGGDEQYF; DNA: TGTGCCAGCTCACCATTTGCTAGCGGGGGTGACGAGCAGTACTTC
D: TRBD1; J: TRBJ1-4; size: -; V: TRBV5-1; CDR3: CASSPGTAFEKLFF; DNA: TGCGCCAGCAGCCCCGGGACAGCGTTTGAAAAACTGTTTTTT
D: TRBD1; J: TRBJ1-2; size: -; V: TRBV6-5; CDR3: CASSSGTGGGYTF; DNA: TGTGCCAGCAGTTCCGGGACAGGGGGTGGCTACACCTTC
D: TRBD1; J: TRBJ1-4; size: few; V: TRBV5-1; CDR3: CASSTGTGNEKLFF; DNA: TGCGCCAGCAGCACCGGGACAGGGAATGAAAAACTGTTTTTT
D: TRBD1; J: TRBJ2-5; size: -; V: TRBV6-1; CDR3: CASSEDRGGQETQYF; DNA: TGTGCCAGCAGTGAGGACAGGGGGGGCCAAGAGACCCAGTACTTC
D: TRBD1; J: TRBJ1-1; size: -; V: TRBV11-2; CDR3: CASSSGTGGAFF; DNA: TGTGCCAGCAGTTCGGGGACAGGCGGCGCTTTCTTT